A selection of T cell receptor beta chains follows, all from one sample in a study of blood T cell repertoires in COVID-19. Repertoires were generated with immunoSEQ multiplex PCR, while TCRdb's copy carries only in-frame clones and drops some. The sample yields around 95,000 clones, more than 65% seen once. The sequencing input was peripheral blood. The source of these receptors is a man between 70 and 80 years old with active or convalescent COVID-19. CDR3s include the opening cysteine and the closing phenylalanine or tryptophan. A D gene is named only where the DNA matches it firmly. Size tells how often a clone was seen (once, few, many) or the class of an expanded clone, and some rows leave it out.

cdr3_nt: TGTGCCAGCAGCTGGCCGGGGACTAGCGGACAGCTTACGCAGTATTTT
cdr3_aa: CASSWPGTSGQLTQYF
j_call: TRBJ2-3
v_call: TRBV5-6
cdr3_length: 16
d_call: TRBD2
clone_size: .

cdr3_nt: TGCAGTGCTAGTGTTCCGGGAGGGGTCTACGAGCAGTACTTC
cdr3_aa: CSASVPGGVYEQYF
j_call: TRBJ2-7
v_call: TRBV20-1
cdr3_length: 14
d_call: TRBD2
clone_size: .

cdr3_nt: TGTGCCAGCAGCTCCCCGGGAAATTGGGAAACCTCCTACAATGAGCAGTTCTTC
cdr3_aa: CASSSPGNWETSYNEQFF
j_call: TRBJ2-1
v_call: TRBV7-8
cdr3_length: 18
d_call: .
clone_size: once

cdr3_nt: TGTGCCAGCAGCCGGACAGGGGGGAGCTCCTATAATTCACCCCTCCACTTT
cdr3_aa: CASSRTGGSSYNSPLHF
j_call: TRBJ1-6
v_call: TRBV4-2
cdr3_length: 17
d_call: TRBD1
clone_size: .

cdr3_nt: TGTGCCAGCAGTTCCGACAGGGGAATCGGGGAGCTGTTTTTT
cdr3_aa: CASSSDRGIGELFF
j_call: TRBJ2-2
v_call: TRBV28
cdr3_length: 14
d_call: TRBD1
clone_size: few

cdr3_nt: TGTGCCAGCAGCCCCGGGATTTCCACAGATACGCAGTATTTT
cdr3_aa: CASSPGISTDTQYF
j_call: TRBJ2-3
v_call: TRBV11-3
cdr3_length: 14
d_call: .
clone_size: .

cdr3_nt: TGTGCCAGTAGTATAGGAGGGACAGGGAGAAATCAGCCCCAGCATTTT
cdr3_aa: CASSIGGTGRNQPQHF
j_call: TRBJ1-5
v_call: TRBV19
cdr3_length: 16
d_call: TRBD1
clone_size: once

cdr3_nt: TGCGCCAGCAGTTCCGGGACAGGACTTTCTTTCGCCGGGGAGCTGTTTTTT
cdr3_aa: CASSSGTGLSFAGELFF
j_call: TRBJ2-2
v_call: TRBV5-1
cdr3_length: 17
d_call: TRBD1
clone_size: .

cdr3_nt: TGTGCCAGCAGACTAGCGGTCCCAGATACGCAGTATTTT
cdr3_aa: CASRLAVPDTQYF
j_call: TRBJ2-3
v_call: TRBV6-5
cdr3_length: 13
d_call: TRBD2
clone_size: .

cdr3_nt: TGCAGTGCTAGTCGTCTAGCGGGAACCCACGCCTACAATGAGCAGTTCTTC
cdr3_aa: CSASRLAGTHAYNEQFF
j_call: TRBJ2-1
v_call: TRBV20-1
cdr3_length: 17
d_call: TRBD2
clone_size: .

cdr3_nt: TGTGCCAGCAGCGCGAGCGGGGGGTACGACGAGCAGTACTTC
cdr3_aa: CASSASGGYDEQYF
j_call: TRBJ2-7
v_call: TRBV7-8
cdr3_length: 14
d_call: TRBD2
clone_size: once

cdr3_nt: TGCGCCAGCAGCTTGGGGGCAGGGGGAGAGACCCAGTACTTC
cdr3_aa: CASSLGAGGETQYF
j_call: TRBJ2-5
v_call: TRBV5-1
cdr3_length: 14
d_call: TRBD1
clone_size: .

cdr3_nt: TGTGCCATCAGTGAGTCGGCGACAGGGGACGAGCAGTACTTC
cdr3_aa: CAISESATGDEQYF
j_call: TRBJ2-7
v_call: TRBV10-3
cdr3_length: 14
d_call: TRBD1
clone_size: .

cdr3_nt: TGTGCCAGCAGTGGCGGGGGCCGCGAGCCCCAGCATTTT
cdr3_aa: CASSGGGREPQHF
j_call: TRBJ1-5
v_call: TRBV6-2/TRBV6-3
cdr3_length: 13
d_call: .
clone_size: .